Below are 16 T cell receptor beta chains sequenced from a single sample in a study of human T cells and chemical hapten exposure (dated by TCRdb to the early 2020s). The time point label corresponds to: healthy volunteer bleed at 6 weeks. Total RNA was isolated from unfractionated whole blood collected in Tempus Blood RNA tubes. Libraries were prepared through RACE. Sequencing used a NextSeq 500. Starting from the raw public reads, TCRdb applied fastp trimming at Q25, assembled clones with MiXCR and retained in-frame beta chains. Duplicate CDR3 protein sequences are folded into a single record with the most common DNA and genes. The sample records under 90,000 distinct CDR3 sequences, over 7% of which are singletons. The top ten clones comprise more than 1.5% of the sample. The sequenced sample consisted of whole blood. The receptors come from a male donor in good health. Some clones in this sample may be carry-over from other donors' samples.

This clonotype was observed a handful of times. This chain uses TRBV29-1 with TRBJ2-5; 7 bases map to TRBD1. CDR1 is SQVTM, CDR2 ANQGSEA, per germline. This CDR3 is built from 12 residues. V gave up 7 bases and J gave up 5 bases; unmatched junction bases: 7. The CDR3 sequence is CSAGTEKETQYF. CDR3 in DNA: TGCAGCGCCGGGACAGAGAAGGAGACCCAGTACTTC.

Many counts were recorded for this clonotype. The rearrangement joins TRBV5-1 to TRBJ1-1; the D gene is possibly TRBD1 (6 bases). This CDR3 is built from 14 residues. Trimming pared 1 base from V and 0 bases from J, leaving 7 bases between. CDR1 SGHRS and CDR2 YFSETQ come from the germline V gene. The CDR3 DNA sequence: TGCGCCAGCAGCTTGTACAGGGTGAACACTGAAGCTTTCTTT. Amino acids: CASSLYRVNTEAFF.

This clonotype has a count of ten or more. The chain carries TRBV3-1 and TRBJ2-1; 8 bases are shared with TRBD2. V gave up 4 bases and J gave up 7 bases; unmatched junction bases: 3. The CDR3 consists of 13 residues. Per germline, CDR1 LGHDT and CDR2 YNNKEL (reference sequence). The CDR3 DNA reads as TGTGCCAGCAGCCTCGTAGCGGGAAATGAGCAGTTCTTC. Amino acid sequence: CASSLVAGNEQFF.

V gene TRBV2 combines with J gene TRBJ2-1; D may be TRBD1 (6 bases). This CDR3 spans 15 amino acids. Germline CDR1 reads SNHLY; CDR2 reads FYNNEI. Trimming stripped 2 bases from V and 4 bases from J, with 12 bases between. The CDR3 nucleotides read TGTGCCAGCAGTGAATGGCTAGGACAGTACAATGAGCAGTTCTTC. Residues: CASSEWLGQYNEQFF.

In DNA, the CDR3 is TGCAGGGTGCTAGCGGGGGCCCTCAATGAGCAGTTCTTC. Amino acid sequence: CRVLAGALNEQFF. The chain employs TRBV20-1 and TRBJ2-1, with TRBD2 identical over 10 bases. The CDR3 length is 13 residues. Germline assignment: CDR1 DFQATT and CDR2 SNEGSKA (reference sequence).

This sequence joins TRBV3-1 and TRBJ2-2; tentatively, D is TRBD2 (6 bases). V gave up 2 bases and J gave up 4 bases, with 14 bases separating them. Per germline, CDR1 LGHDT and CDR2 YNNKEL (reference sequence). This CDR3 spans 16 amino acids. The DNA for the CDR3 is TGTGCCAGCAGCCAATGGCGCAGCGGGTCCACCGGGGAGCTGTTTTTT. It encodes CASSQWRSGSTGELFF.

This clonotype was seen only once. This chain connects TRBV10-3 to TRBJ2-5; 11 bases are a match to TRBD2. CDR1 is ENHRY, CDR2 SYGVKD, per germline. J lost 5 bases, V lost 6 bases, and 11 bases had no gene match. The CDR3 spans 16 residues. CDR3 residues: CAISQTSGSVVETQYF. Written as DNA, the CDR3 is TGTGCCATCAGCCAAACTAGCGGGAGTGTCGTGGAGACCCAGTACTTC.

Ten or more counts support this clonotype. This rearrangement joins TRBV28 to TRBJ2-6; tentatively, D is TRBD2 (5 bases). The CDR3 sequence is 15 residues long. Trimming pared 8 bases from V and 0 bases from J, leaving 11 bases between. Germline assignment: CDR1 MDHEN and CDR2 SYDVKM. CDR3 sequence: CASCTGFSGANVLTF. Here the CDR3 DNA reads TGTGCCAGCTGTACGGGGTTCTCTGGGGCCAACGTCCTGACTTTC. Variable domain in full (rest from reference TRBV28 and TRBJ2-6): DVKVTQSSRYLVKRTGEKVFLECVQDMDHENMFWYRQDPGLGLRLIYFSYDVKMKEKGDIPEGYSVSREKKERFSLILESASTNQTSMYLCASCTGFSGANVLTFGAGSRLTVL.

The V call is TRBV5-1, the J call TRBJ2-1; 7 positions agree with TRBD1. CDR1 is SGHRS, CDR2 YFSETQ, per germline. V lost 3 bases to trimming and J lost 8 bases; unmatched junction nucleotides: 8. There are 14 residues in the CDR3. The CDR3 loop reads CASSSLTGTDEQFF. The DNA for the CDR3 is TGCGCCAGCAGCTCGCTGACAGGGACAGATGAGCAGTTCTTC. Complete variable domain (other parts from reference TRBV5-1 and TRBJ2-1): KAGVTQTPRYLIKTRGQQVTLSCSPISGHRSVSWYQQTPGQGLQFLFEYFSETQRNKGNFPGRFSGRQFSNSRSEMNVSTLELGDSALYLCASSSLTGTDEQFFGPGTRLTVL.

In its sample, this clonotype was seen many times. V and J are TRBV27 and TRBJ2-7; D not certain. CDR1 is MNHEY and CDR2 is SMNVEV in the germline V gene (reference sequence). Trimming shortened V by 2 bases and J by 1 base, and 6 bases separated the two germline ends. The CDR3 extends over 13 amino acids. Written as DNA, the CDR3 is TGTGCCAGCAGTTTAAGGAGATCCTACGAGCAGTACTTC. This encodes CASSLRRSYEQYF.

This clonotype was detected only a few times. CDR3 loop: CSVALRLAGDREQFF. DNA of the CDR3: TGCAGCGTTGCCTTGAGACTAGCGGGAGATAGGGAGCAGTTCTTC. The chain is built from TRBV29-1 and TRBJ2-1; 12 bases fit TRBD2. V dropped 4 bases and J dropped 10; count of bases not matched to a gene: 11. CDR3 length: 15 residues. From germline, CDR1 is SQVTM and CDR2 ANQGSEA.

V and J are TRBV6-2 or TRBV6-3 and TRBJ2-1, with D perhaps matching TRBD1 (6 bases). The germline V and J ends were trimmed by 5 bases and 10 bases, with 15 bases remaining between them. The germline V gene has CDR1 MNHEY and CDR2 SVGEGT. The length of the CDR3 is 13 residues. Here the CDR3 reads CASSAHSGTEQFF. The DNA of the CDR3 is TGTGCCAGCAGTGCTCATTCCGGGACAGAGCAGTTCTTC.

This clonotype was seen a handful of times. CDR3 in DNA: TGTGCCAGCAGTTTCCAACCAGGGGGCAGGGATCAGCCCCAGCATTTT. Translated, it gives CASSFQPGGRDQPQHF. The chain employs TRBV12-3 or TRBV12-4 and TRBJ1-5; 8 bases match TRBD1. The CDR3 has 16 residues. Losses at the gene ends were 3 bases for V and 5 bases for J; bases not matched to a gene: 9.

This clonotype turned up a few times. This rearrangement joins TRBV11-2 to TRBJ2-1; 8 bases align to TRBD1. Per the germline V gene, CDR1 is SGHAT and CDR2 is FQNNGV. J gave up 8 bases and V 5 bases, and 8 bases lay outside the gene matches. CDR3 length: 14 amino acids. CDR3 sequence: CASSDRDRIDEQFF. The CDR3 coding sequence is TGTGCCAGCAGCGACCGGGACAGGATCGATGAGCAGTTCTTC. Full variable domain (rest looked up from reference TRBV11-2 and TRBJ2-1): EAGVAQSPRYKIIEKRQSVAFWCNPISGHATLYWYQQILGQGPKLLIQFQNNGVVDDSQLPKDRFSAERLKGVDSTLKIQPAKLEDSAVYLCASSDRDRIDEQFFGPGTRLTVL.

This clonotype occurred a few times. The genes are TRBV4-1 and TRBJ2-5; TRBD2 matches at 9 bases. There are 14 residues in the CDR3. J was trimmed by 7 bases and V by 0 bases; bases with no gene match: 3. The germline CDR1 and CDR2 sequences are MGHRA and YSYEKL. In nucleotides, the CDR3 is TGCGCCAGCAGCCAAGATAGCGGGAGTGGGACCCAGTACTTC. Translating gives CASSQDSGSGTQYF.

The CDR3 DNA reads TGCAGTGCTAGGCCTCCTCCGGACACCGGGGAGCTGTTTTTT. Translation: CSARPPPDTGELFF. The chain joins TRBV20-1 to TRBJ2-2; no clear D. Deletions cut 3 bases from V and 3 bases from J, with 11 bases between. CDR1 DFQATT and CDR2 SNEGSKA come from the germline V gene (reference sequence). This CDR3 has 14 residues.